Given below is one T cell receptor beta chain in context. This record comes from a study of OX40 agonist ivuxolimab in advanced cancers. On the study more broadly: In this cohort, patients received ivuxolimab, an agonistic anti-OX40 (CD134) antibody.

The data were produced by immunoSEQ multiplex PCR, yet TCRdb's version contains in-frame clones alone and is incomplete. This table has more than 65,000 clones, about 89% appearing once. The V gene's germline CDR1 is ENHRY and CDR2 SYGVKD. The V and J ends lost 10 bases and 6 bases respectively, with 18 bases between them. The CDR3 is 13 residues long. The source material was CD4+ or CD8+ T cells sorted from blood, sampled in a trial of the OX40 agonist ivuxolimab. The chain couples TRBV10-3 to TRBJ2-5, with D perhaps TRBD1 or TRBD2 (5 bases each). The TCR sequence derives from an adult with an advanced solid tumor such as melanoma, head and neck, liver or kidney cancer. CDR3 amino acids: CATEEGLRQTQYF. In DNA, the CDR3 is TGTGCCACCGAAGAGGGGCTGAGGCAGACCCAGTACTTC.